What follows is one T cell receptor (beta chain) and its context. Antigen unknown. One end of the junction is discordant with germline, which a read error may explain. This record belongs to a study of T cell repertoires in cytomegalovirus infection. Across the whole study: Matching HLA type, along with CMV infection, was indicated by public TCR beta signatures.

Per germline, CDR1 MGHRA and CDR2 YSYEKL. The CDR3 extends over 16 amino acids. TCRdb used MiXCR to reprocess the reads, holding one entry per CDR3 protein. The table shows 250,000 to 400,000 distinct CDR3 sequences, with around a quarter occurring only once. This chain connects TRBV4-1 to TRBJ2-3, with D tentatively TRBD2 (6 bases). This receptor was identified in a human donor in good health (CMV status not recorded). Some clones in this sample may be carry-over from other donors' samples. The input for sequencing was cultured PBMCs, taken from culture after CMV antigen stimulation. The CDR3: CASSQRSGSSTDTQYF. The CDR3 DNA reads TGTGCCAGCAGCCAACGAAGCGGGTCTAGCACAGATACGCAGTATTTT.